These 27 T cell receptor beta chains share one sample of origin, sequenced in a study of cytomegalovirus exposure and HLA in healthy donors. Use of 60 Vbeta and 13 Jbeta primers characterized the PCR. The data were produced by immunoSEQ multiplex PCR, yet TCRdb's version contains in-frame clones alone and is incomplete. The table lists around 160,000 clones, 70% to 90% of them singletons. Sample: PBMCs. Receptors were obtained from a man aged 18 to 29 in good health and CMV-seropositive.

The V and J genes are TRBV28 and TRBJ1-1; 9 bases are shared with TRBD1. The CDR3 is made up of 14 amino acids. Trimming took 3 bases from V and 6 from J; bases not matched to a gene: 5. CDR1 MDHEN and CDR2 SYDVKM come from the germline V gene. The CDR3 sequence: CASSLGDRVAEAFF. Written as DNA, the CDR3 is TGTGCCAGCAGTTTGGGGGACAGGGTAGCTGAAGCTTTCTTT.

The chain employs TRBV10-2 and TRBJ1-2; D ambiguous. Trimming shortened V by 4 bases and J by 4 bases, and 4 bases separated the two germline ends. CDR3 length equals 11 residues. Germline assignment: CDR1 WSHSY and CDR2 SAAADI. The CDR3 nucleotides read TGCGCCAGCAGTGCCGGCTATGGCTACACCTTC. This gives the protein CASSAGYGYTF.

This clone was seen a single time. V is TRBV9 and J is TRBJ2-3; TRBD2 matches at 16 bases. The CDR3 length is 18 residues. Germline assignment: CDR1 SGDLS and CDR2 YYNGEE. V lost 3 bases and J lost 2; bases outside the gene matches: 6. CDR3 nucleotide sequence: TGTGCCAGCAGCGAGGGGACTAGCGGGGGGGTTTTCACAGATACGCAGTATTTT. It yields the protein CASSEGTSGGVFTDTQYF.

The J gene is TRBJ2-5, the V gene TRBV25-1, with 7 bases lining up with TRBD1. The junction had 8 bases not matched to a gene; V was cut back by 5 bases and J by 2 bases. Germline-derived CDR1 and CDR2 are MGHDK and SYGVNS. The CDR3 has 15 amino acids. CDR3 in amino acids: CASSKGQVEQETQYF. The CDR3 DNA is TGTGCCAGCAGTAAAGGACAGGTAGAACAAGAGACCCAGTACTTC.

The V call is TRBV5-1, the J call TRBJ2-7, with D tentatively TRBD2 (7 bases). Per germline, CDR1 SGHRS and CDR2 YFSETQ. The CDR3 runs 15 residues. V was clipped by 0 bases and J by 3 bases, with 13 bases between them. The CDR3 sequence is CASSLASGGLYEQYF. The CDR3 nucleotides read TGCGCCAGCAGCTTGGCCTCGGGGGGCCTCTACGAGCAGTACTTC. Variable domain in full (rest from reference TRBV5-1 and TRBJ2-7): KAGVTQTPRYLIKTRGQQVTLSCSPISGHRSVSWYQQTPGQGLQFLFEYFSETQRNKGNFPGRFSGRQFSNSRSEMNVSTLELGDSALYLCASSLASGGLYEQYFGPGTRLTVT.

Of note for this clone: One junction end does not reproduce the germline sequence, and a read error may be involved. This chain joins TRBV6-5 and TRBJ1-2; TRBD1 matches at 7 bases. This CDR3 has 14 amino acids. Germline V CDR1 and CDR2: MNHEY, SVGAGI. For the CDR3, the DNA is TGTGCCAGCAGTTATAACCGCCTACAGGGGCGCCATCTGTTC. Translation gives CASSYNRLQGRHLF.

CDR3 DNA: TGTGCCAGCGCCCGGGACAGGAAAAACATTCAGTACTTC. It is translated as CASARDRKNIQYF. The chain links TRBV19 to TRBJ2-4; 8 nucleotides match TRBD1. CDR1 and CDR2 (germline): LNHDA, SQIVND (reference sequence). V dropped 9 bases and J dropped 4; count of bases not matched to a gene: 5. This CDR3 comprises 13 residues.

The chain recombines TRBV10-2 with TRBJ1-5; D not resolved. CDR1 is WSHSY and CDR2 is SAAADI in the germline V gene. The V end was cut by 4 bases, the J end by 4 bases, with 17 bases between. The length of the CDR3 is 16 residues. CDR3 bases: TGCGCCAGCAGTGCCCCCGGTGGGAGGGTGAATCAGCCCCAGCATTTT. Translated: CASSAPGGRVNQPQHF.

The chain links TRBV5-8 to TRBJ1-6; no definite D call. The CDR3 length is 17 residues. Germline V gene data show CDR1 as SGHTS and CDR2 as YDEGEE. V lost 1 base to trimming and J lost 0 bases, with 11 bases between them. The CDR3 region is CASSLSPRSSYNSPLHF. CDR3 DNA: TGTGCCAGCAGCTTGTCTCCCCGGAGCTCCTATAATTCACCCCTCCACTTT.

This chain links TRBV9 with TRBJ2-5, with 12 bases lining up with TRBD2. J was trimmed by 0 bases and V by 4 bases; bases with no gene match: 7. Germline V CDR1 and CDR2: SGDLS, YYNGEE. CDR3 length equals 17 residues. The CDR3 loop reads CASSSPSGGGYQETQYF. Here the CDR3 DNA reads TGTGCCAGCAGCTCCCCTAGCGGGGGGGGGTACCAAGAGACCCAGTACTTC.

The chain recombines TRBV15 with TRBJ2-7, with D possibly matching TRBD2 (5 bases). CDR1 LNHNV and CDR2 YYDKDF come from the germline V gene (reference sequence). The V gene lost 8 bases and the J gene lost 2 bases, with 19 bases spanning the gap. This CDR3 spans 15 amino acids. The CDR3 nucleotides read TGTGCCACCCGTCCCCGCACGGGGTCGGCCTACGAGCAGTACTTC. It encodes CATRPRTGSAYEQYF.

The chain combines TRBV18 with TRBJ2-1, with 9 bases aligning to TRBD2. The germline CDR1 and CDR2 sequences are KGHSH and LQKENI. The ends lost 2 bases at V and 6 bases at J; junction bases unmatched: 2. This CDR3 region has 14 residues. The CDR3, as DNA: TGTGCCAGCTCACCAGCGGGGGGGCTCAATGAGCAGTTCTTC. It codes for CASSPAGGLNEQFF. Full variable domain (outside the CDR3, taken from reference TRBV18 and TRBJ2-1): NAGVMQNPRHLVRRRGQEARLRCSPMKGHSHVYWYRQLPEEGLKFMVYLQKENIIDESGMPKERFSAEFPKEGPSILRIQQVVRGDSAAYFCASSPAGGLNEQFFGPGTRLTVL.

The rearrangement joins TRBV5-6 to TRBJ1-2, with TRBD1 matching 11 bases. The CDR3 is made up of 15 amino acids. The germline V gene encodes CDR1 SGHDT and CDR2 YYEEEE. Trimming removed 2 bases from V and 6 bases from J; junction bases left unmatched: 6. The CDR3 region has the DNA TGTGCCAGCAGCTTTGGGACAGGGGGTAAGAATGGCTACACCTTC. Translating it yields CASSFGTGGKNGYTF.

The chain is built from TRBV15 and TRBJ1-1, with 8 bases that match TRBD1. Germline V gene data show CDR1 as LNHNV and CDR2 as YYDKDF (reference sequence). The CDR3 spans 14 residues. V lost 2 bases and J lost 5; bases outside the gene matches: 4. The CDR3 DNA is TGTGCCACCAGCAGAAATACAGGGGGAACTGAAGCTTTCTTT. Translation: CATSRNTGGTEAFF.

This chain links TRBV29-1 with TRBJ1-5; tentatively, D is TRBD1 (6 bases). The germline V and J ends were trimmed by 5 bases and 5 bases, with 13 bases remaining between them. Per the germline V gene, CDR1 is SQVTM and CDR2 is ANQGSEA. The CDR3 totals 13 residues. The CDR3 sequence is CSVSAGVDQPQHF. The DNA for the CDR3 is TGCAGCGTTTCGGCAGGGGTGGATCAGCCCCAGCATTTT.

The J gene is TRBJ2-7, the V gene TRBV5-1; D is possibly TRBD2 (6 bases). The CDR3 is 13 residues long. Trimming pared 6 bases from V and 5 bases from J, leaving 15 bases between. Germline CDR1 is SGHRS and CDR2 is YFSETQ. The CDR3 protein is CASTIGGANEQYF. The CDR3 nucleotides read TGCGCCAGCACCATTGGAGGGGCCAACGAGCAGTACTTC.

The chain links TRBV6-1 to TRBJ2-3, with D possibly TRBD2 on 5 matching bases. Deletions cut 6 bases from V and 1 base from J, with 5 bases between. The CDR3 is made up of 12 amino acids. Germline CDR1 is MNHNS and CDR2 is SASEGT. The CDR3 loop is CASRRGTDTQYF. In DNA form, the CDR3 reads TGTGCCAGCAGGAGGGGCACAGATACGCAGTATTTT.

This clone was recorded a few times. The chain is built from TRBV5-1 and TRBJ2-5, with 15 bases that match TRBD2. The CDR3 is 19 amino acids. V was pared by 3 bases and J by 5 bases, with 14 bases of the junction left unmatched. Germline V gives CDR1 SGHRS, CDR2 YFSETQ. The CDR3, as DNA: TGCGCCAGCAGCTCAACTCCCGGGACTAGCGGGGGGTCTGGGGAGACCCAGTACTTC. Amino acids: CASSSTPGTSGGSGETQYF.

The J gene is TRBJ1-2, the V gene TRBV4-1; no reliable D call. V lost 4 bases and J lost 3, with 12 bases in between. The CDR3 runs to 14 residues. Germline loops: CDR1 MGHRA, CDR2 YSYEKL. In nucleotides, the CDR3 is TGCGCCAGCAGCCTCAAGATCTACGACTATGGCTACACCTTC. It yields the protein CASSLKIYDYGYTF.

This clone came up once. The chain joins TRBV5-1 to TRBJ1-5; 7 bases match TRBD1. The V gene end was trimmed by 4 bases and the J gene end by 4 bases; junction bases not matched to a gene: 5. Germline V gives CDR1 SGHRS, CDR2 YFSETQ. The CDR3 sequence is 14 residues long. In DNA, the CDR3 is TGCGCCAGCAGCCCCGGGACAGCTAATCAGCCCCAGCATTTT. As protein: CASSPGTANQPQHF.

The rearrangement uses TRBV6-4 and TRBJ2-3, with 9 positions matching TRBD1. The CDR3 has 16 residues. V dropped 4 bases and J dropped 4; count of bases not matched to a gene: 9. CDR1 and CDR2 (germline): MRHNA, SNTAGT. CDR3 sequence reads: CASSVNPGQGADTQYF. DNA of the CDR3: TGTGCCAGCAGTGTAAATCCGGGACAGGGCGCAGATACGCAGTATTTT.

The chain links TRBV2 to TRBJ1-2; 10 bases agree with TRBD1. CDR3 length: 15 amino acids. Germline assignment: CDR1 SNHLY and CDR2 FYNNEI. Trimming cost V 4 bases and J 8 bases; bases outside gene matches: 10. Written as DNA, the CDR3 is TGTGCCAGCAGTGGGGGGGACAGGGGAAGATACGGCTACACCTTC. It encodes CASSGGDRGRYGYTF.

J is TRBJ2-5 and V is TRBV30; perhaps TRBD2 as D (5 bases). Germline V gene sequence: CDR1 GTSNPN, CDR2 SVGIG (reference sequence). Trimming pared 3 bases from V and 3 bases from J, leaving 11 bases between. The CDR3 covers 13 residues. CDR3 amino acids: CAWSPPGKETQYF. In DNA form, the CDR3 reads TGTGCCTGGAGCCCGCCCGGGAAAGAGACCCAGTACTTC.

This clone was seen a few times. The J gene is TRBJ1-4, the V gene TRBV5-6, with D hard to call. Germline assignment: CDR1 SGHDT and CDR2 YYEEEE. V was clipped by 4 bases and J by 10 bases, with 26 bases between them. The CDR3 spans 17 residues. The CDR3 DNA sequence: TGTGCCAGCAGCCCCAATTCGGAAGACATACCTAGCGGAAAACTGTTTTTT. This sequence encodes CASSPNSEDIPSGKLFF.

The rearrangement uses TRBV11-2 and TRBJ1-1; no definite D call. The CDR3 is 14 amino acids. The V end lost 5 bases, the J end lost 1 base, and 11 bases lay between the germline ends. Germline V lookup: CDR1 SGHAT, CDR2 FQNNGV. The chain's CDR3 is CASSPTRENTEAFF. The CDR3 DNA is TGTGCCAGCAGCCCTACCCGGGAGAACACTGAAGCTTTCTTT.

The table lists this clone with a count of one. The chain carries TRBV7-2 and TRBJ1-6, with 10 bases aligning to TRBD1. Trimming cost V 3 bases and J 0 bases; bases outside gene matches: 8. Germline-derived CDR1 and CDR2 are SGHTA and FQGNSA. The CDR3 consists of 19 residues. The CDR3 bases are TGTGCCAGCAGCTTGTACGGACAGGGGGGAAACTCCTATAATTCACCCCTCCACTTT. Its protein product is CASSLYGQGGNSYNSPLHF.

The rearrangement uses TRBV11-2 and TRBJ2-1; D possibly corresponds to TRBD1 (6 bases). V was shortened by 6 bases and J by 1 base, with 13 bases between the two germline ends. Germline values: CDR1 SGHAT, CDR2 FQNNGV. This CDR3 region has 15 residues. CDR3 loop: CASRHREMSYNEQFF. In DNA form, the CDR3 reads TGTGCCAGCAGACACAGGGAAATGTCCTACAATGAGCAGTTCTTC.